This T cell receptor beta chain was identified during a study of identical twins. Study-wide results and limits: Cross-sectional statistical analysis, not tracking of the same donors, underpinned the conclusions. Twin-shared out-of-frame alpha sequences showed excess low generation probability.

This CDR3 comprises 13 residues. Trimming took 6 bases from V and 5 from J, leaving 8 bases between them. CDR1 and CDR2 from the germline V gene are MNHNY and SVGAGI (reference sequence). Through template switching, a universal primer site was introduced, and the cDNA contained unique molecular identifiers. Via MiXCR, TCRdb re-called the 5' RACE reads, giving one row per CDR3 protein. The sample records some 660,000 distinct CDR3 sequences, approximately 9% being singletons. This clonotype has a handful of counts. Antigen unknown. Everyone who gave samples was a healthy Caucasian. The sample also formed part of further work on yellow fever vaccine responses in identical twins.

Sequenced material: PBMCs. The TCR was taken from a woman between 18 and 30 years old in good health. The chain is built from TRBV6-6 and TRBJ1-6, with D hard to call. For the CDR3, the DNA is TGTGCCAGCAGAGAGGCGGATAATTCACCCCTCCACTTT. Residues: CASREADNSPLHF.